This T cell receptor (beta chain) appears in the sequencing data of a study of T cell responses to AZD1222 COVID-19 vaccine. Of note for this clone: What it binds is unknown.

Assay: immunoSEQ multiplex PCR; the TCRdb copy retains only in-frame clones and omits some. The profile shows over 85,000 clones, over 85% of them singletons. Study-level findings and limits: The donor group comprised mostly white British people and more females; the analysis possibly underestimated clonal diversity. Nearly half of spike-specific TCRs reportedly target unmutated variant regions.

Deletions cut 1 base from V and 8 bases from J, with 17 bases between. Germline lookup yields CDR1 SNHLY and CDR2 FYNNEI. The CDR3 consists of 15 residues. The specimen comprised peripheral blood, sampled 28 days after the second AZD1222 dose. The sequence derives from an adult who received the AZD1222 COVID-19 vaccine. The J gene is TRBJ1-2, the V gene TRBV2; weak D call: TRBD1 (6 bases). The CDR3: CASSEGPGESEGYTF. CDR3 in DNA: TGTGCCAGCAGTGAAGGGCCAGGGGAAAGTGAGGGCTACACCTTC.